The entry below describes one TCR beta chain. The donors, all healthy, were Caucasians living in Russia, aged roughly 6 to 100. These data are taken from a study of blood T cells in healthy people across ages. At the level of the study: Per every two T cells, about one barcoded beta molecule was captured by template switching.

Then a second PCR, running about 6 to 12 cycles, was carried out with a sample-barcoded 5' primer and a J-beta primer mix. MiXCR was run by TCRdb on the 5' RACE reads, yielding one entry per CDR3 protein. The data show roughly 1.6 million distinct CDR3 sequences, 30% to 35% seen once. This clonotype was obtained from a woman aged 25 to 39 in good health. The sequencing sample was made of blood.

CDR3 bases: TGTGCCTGGAGTAAGATGACAGTAAATCAGCCCCAGCATTTT. Translation gives CAWSKMTVNQPQHF. The chain carries TRBV30 and TRBJ1-5; maybe TRBD1 (5 bases). The CDR3 is made up of 14 amino acids. The V end lost 2 bases, the J end lost 4 bases, and 12 bases lay between the germline ends. Per the germline V gene, CDR1 is GTSNPN and CDR2 is SVGIG (reference sequence).